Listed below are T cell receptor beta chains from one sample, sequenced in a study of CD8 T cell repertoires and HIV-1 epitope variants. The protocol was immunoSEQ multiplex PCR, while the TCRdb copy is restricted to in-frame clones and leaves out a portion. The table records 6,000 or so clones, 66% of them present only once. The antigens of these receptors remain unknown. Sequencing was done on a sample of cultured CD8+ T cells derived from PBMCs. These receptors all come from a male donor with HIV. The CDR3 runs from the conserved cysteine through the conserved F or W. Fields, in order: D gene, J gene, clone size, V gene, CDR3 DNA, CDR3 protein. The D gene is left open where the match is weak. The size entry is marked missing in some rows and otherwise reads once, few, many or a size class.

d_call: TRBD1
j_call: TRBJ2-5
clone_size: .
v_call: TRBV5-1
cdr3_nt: TGCGCCAGCAGCCCCGTTTCGGGACAGCAAGAGACCCAGTACTTC
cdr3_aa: CASSPVSGQQETQYF

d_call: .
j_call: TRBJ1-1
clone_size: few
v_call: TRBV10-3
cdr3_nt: TGTGCCATCAGTGAGGGAGGGACCGCCGAAGCTTTCTTT
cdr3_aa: CAISEGGTAEAFF

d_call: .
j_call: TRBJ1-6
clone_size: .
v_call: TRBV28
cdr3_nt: TGTGCCAGCACCCGGCTTGTCCCAAATTCACCCCTCCACTTT
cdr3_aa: CASTRLVPNSPLHF

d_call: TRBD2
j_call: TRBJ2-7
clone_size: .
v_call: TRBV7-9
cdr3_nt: TGTGCCAGCAGCCCGACTAGCGGGATCTACGAGCAGTACTTC
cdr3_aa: CASSPTSGIYEQYF

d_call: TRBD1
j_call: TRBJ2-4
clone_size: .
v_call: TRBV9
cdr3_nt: TGTGCCAGCAGTGCCATTGGACAGGGGGAAAACATTCAGTACTTC
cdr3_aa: CASSAIGQGENIQYF

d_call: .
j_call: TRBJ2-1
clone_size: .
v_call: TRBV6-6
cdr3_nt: TGTGCCAGTGCGGTCAGTTCACCTTACAATGAGCAGTTCTTC
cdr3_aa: CASAVSSPYNEQFF

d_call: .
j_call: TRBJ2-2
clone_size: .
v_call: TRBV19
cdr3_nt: TGTGCCAGTAGTATAGGGGGCCGGTCCACCGGGGAGCTGTTTTTT
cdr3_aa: CASSIGGRSTGELFF

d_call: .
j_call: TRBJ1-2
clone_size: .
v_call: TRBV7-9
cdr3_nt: TGTGCCAGCAGCTTACAGGTGCCAGGGGAAGGCTACACCTTC
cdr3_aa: CASSLQVPGEGYTF

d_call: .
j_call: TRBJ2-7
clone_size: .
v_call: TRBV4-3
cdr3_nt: TGCGCCAGCAGCCAAGATTGGGGGGATAGCTACGAGCAGTACTTC
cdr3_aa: CASSQDWGDSYEQYF

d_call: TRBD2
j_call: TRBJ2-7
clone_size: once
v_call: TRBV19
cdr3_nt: TGTGCCAGTAGTATGGGGGTAGCGGGAGAAGAGCAGTACTTC
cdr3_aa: CASSMGVAGEEQYF

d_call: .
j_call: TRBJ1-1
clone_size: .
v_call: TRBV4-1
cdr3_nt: TGCGCCAGCAGCCAAGGAAGAGGCACTGAAGCTTTCTTT
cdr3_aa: CASSQGRGTEAFF

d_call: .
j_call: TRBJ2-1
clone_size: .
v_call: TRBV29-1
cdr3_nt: TGCAGCGTTGTGGACCCTCGACAGGCGGGGGCCTACAATGAGCAGTTCTTC
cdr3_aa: CSVVDPRQAGAYNEQFF

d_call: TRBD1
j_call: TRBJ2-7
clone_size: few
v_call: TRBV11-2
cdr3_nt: TGTGCCAGCAGCTTGGGACAGTACCTTCGTGAGCAGTACTTC
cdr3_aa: CASSLGQYLREQYF